One T cell receptor beta chain is described in this entry. These data come from a study of blood T cell repertoires in COVID-19. Study background: COVID-19 samples collected from the United States, Italy and Spain covered acute and convalescent phases. The analysed material was cDNA or gDNA that came from T cells, B-cell-depleted T cells, or PBMCs.

The table came from immunoSEQ multiplex PCR; TCRdb's copy has only in-frame clones and leaves some out. The profile shows approximately 220,000 clones, around 82% of them singletons. The length of the CDR3 is 14 residues. Sequencing was performed on PBMCs or T cells enriched from blood (not recorded which). The chain recombines TRBV21-1 with TRBJ1-2; the table's TRBD1 call for D was not verified on the DNA. TRBV21-1 is tagged as a pseudogene. This sequence was found in a woman aged 45-60 years who had been exposed to COVID-19. The CDR3 spells CASRKSGTDYGYTF. CDR3 nucleotide sequence: TGTGCCAGCAGGAAATCTGGGACAGACTATGGCTACACCTTC.